These T cell receptor beta chains were read from a single sample in a study of T cell responses to AZD1222 COVID-19 vaccine. Profiled with immunoSEQ multiplex PCR; TCRdb holds only in-frame clones, not every one. The sample lists just under 75,000 clones; around 80% were seen once. This specimen consisted of peripheral blood, obtained 28 days after the second AZD1222 dose. The receptors stem from an adult who received the AZD1222 COVID-19 vaccine. The CDR3 runs from the conserved cysteine through the conserved F or W. The order of the fields is J gene, V gene, clone size, D gene, CDR3 DNA, CDR3 protein. The D gene is left open where the match is weak. Part of the rows lack a size; the others show once, few, many or a class for expanded clones.

>TRBJ1-3|TRBV27|few|NA
TGTGCCAGCAGGGGGTCTGGAAACACCATATATTTT
CASRGSGNTIYF
>TRBJ1-2|TRBV2|few|TRBD1
TGTGCCAGCAGTCCAGGGGGCATCTATGGCTACACCTTC
CASSPGGIYGYTF
>TRBJ2-7|TRBV7-9|NA|TRBD2
TGTGCCAGCAGCTTCGGCGGGAGTACGGGCGAGCAGTACTTC
CASSFGGSTGEQYF
>TRBJ1-1|TRBV19|NA|NA
TGTGCCAGTAGTACATGGACGGGGAACACTGAAGCTTTCTTT
CASSTWTGNTEAFF
>TRBJ2-2|TRBV19|NA|TRBD2
TGTGCCAGTAGGAGGACTAGCGGGAGCAGCGGGGAGCTGTTTTTT
CASRRTSGSSGELFF
>TRBJ2-7|TRBV6-2/TRBV6-3|NA|TRBD1
TGTGCCAGCAGTCGGGACAGGGGGCTAGGCCACGAGCAGTACTTC
CASSRDRGLGHEQYF
>TRBJ2-3|TRBV6-1|NA|NA
TGTGCCAGCAGTGAAGATGGAGACCCCCCGGCAGATACGCAGTATTTT
CASSEDGDPPADTQYF
>TRBJ1-5|TRBV25-1|NA|TRBD1
TGTGCCAGCAGAGGTTTCGACAGGGGGCATCAGCCCCAGCATTTT
CASRGFDRGHQPQHF
>TRBJ2-2|TRBV7-9|NA|NA
TGTGCCAGCAGCTTAGATATCAGGGCCACCGGGGAGCTGTTTTTT
CASSLDIRATGELFF
>TRBJ2-1|TRBV12-5|NA|NA
TGTGCTAGTGGTTTCCCGCCGGCCGACAGAAAGAATGAGCAGTTCTTC
CASGFPPADRKNEQFF
>TRBJ1-5|TRBV6-6|once|NA
TGTGCCAGCAGTCAAAGCGATTTCAATCAGCCCCAGCATTTT
CASSQSDFNQPQHF
>TRBJ2-7|TRBV7-8|NA|NA
TGTGCCAGCAGCTCAGCCACGGGATCGAGCTCCTACGAGCAGTACTTC
CASSSATGSSSYEQYF
>TRBJ1-4|TRBV19|NA|TRBD1
TGTGCCAGTAAGGACAGGGATTTTATCACTAATGAAAAACTGTTTTTT
CASKDRDFITNEKLFF
>TRBJ1-2|TRBV7-2|NA|NA
TGTGCCAGCAGCTTACAGGGGTTCTCTGGCTATGGCTACACCTTC
CASSLQGFSGYGYTF
>TRBJ2-7|TRBV21-1|NA|NA
TGTGCCAGCAGCGAGAGACTAGCGGGAGGTTACGAGCAGTACTTC
CASSERLAGGYEQYF
>TRBJ2-7|TRBV10-3|NA|TRBD1
TGTGCCATCAGTGAGTCGGACAGGGGCGGCGAGCAGTACTTC
CAISESDRGGEQYF
>TRBJ2-1|TRBV7-2|NA|TRBD2
TGTGCCAGCAGTTTACTAGCGGGACATCAGTTCTTC
CASSLLAGHQFF
>TRBJ2-5|TRBV7-8|NA|TRBD2
TGTGCCAGCAGCTTAGCCCTAGCGGGAGCTCCAGAGACCCAGTACTTC
CASSLALAGAPETQYF
>TRBJ2-3|TRBV4-3|NA|NA
TGCGCCAGCAGGAAAAGCCCTGGGTTAAGCACAGATACGCAGTATTTT
CASRKSPGLSTDTQYF
>TRBJ2-1|TRBV4-2|NA|TRBD1
TGTGCCAGCAGCTTCGACAGGGACAATGAGCAGTTCTTC
CASSFDRDNEQFF
>TRBJ1-2|TRBV4-2|NA|TRBD1
TGTGCCAGCAGCCCCGGGACAGCTGAATATGGCTACACCTTC
CASSPGTAEYGYTF
>TRBJ1-4|TRBV6-1|once|TRBD1
TGTGCCAGCAGTGGGGACAGGGACTGGGTTAATGAAAAACTGTTTTTT
CASSGDRDWVNEKLFF
>TRBJ2-7|TRBV28|NA|TRBD1
TGTGCCAGCAGACCGGGACAGCTAGCCTACGAGCAGTACTTC
CASRPGQLAYEQYF
>TRBJ1-4|TRBV21-1|NA|NA
TGTGCCAGCAGCAAAGAGTTTAGGCAGAGGGGGCTTGCTGAAAAACTGTTTTTT
CASSKEFRQRGLAEKLFF
>TRBJ2-1|TRBV7-6|NA|NA
TGTGCCAGCAGCTTACAACTGGCGAGCTCCTACAATGAGCAGTTCTTC
CASSLQLASSYNEQFF
>TRBJ2-7|TRBV27|NA|NA
TGTGCCAGCAGTTTGACAGGCTCCTACGAGCAGTACTTC
CASSLTGSYEQYF
>TRBJ2-1|TRBV11-1|NA|NA
TGTGCCAGCAGCTTAAGGGACTTTTACAATGAGCAGTTCTTC
CASSLRDFYNEQFF
>TRBJ1-2|TRBV27|NA|TRBD1
TGTGCCAGCAGTTCACAACCGGGACAGGGACTCTATGGCTACACCTTC
CASSSQPGQGLYGYTF
>TRBJ1-5|TRBV27|NA|TRBD1
TGTGCCAGCAGTTTCACAGGGGGCAATCAGCCCCAGCATTTT
CASSFTGGNQPQHF
>TRBJ1-5|TRBV18|NA|NA
TGTGCCAGCTCACCACGAGTTAATAGCAATCAGCCCCAGCATTTT
CASSPRVNSNQPQHF
>TRBJ2-5|TRBV30|NA|TRBD1
TGTGCCTGGACCCATAACTCGGACAGGGGCCAAGAGACCCAGTACTTC
CAWTHNSDRGQETQYF
>TRBJ1-1|TRBV18|NA|NA
TGTGCCAGCTCACCCCCCTCTAAGGGGCCCGAGGGGGCTTTCTTT
CASSPPSKGPEGAFF
>TRBJ2-7|TRBV2|NA|NA
TGTGCCAGCAGTGAAGCTAGCGGACCCGGATACGAGCAGTACTTC
CASSEASGPGYEQYF
>TRBJ2-4|TRBV4-1|NA|NA
TGCGCCAGCAGCCAAGAAAACATTCAGTACTTC
CASSQENIQYF
>TRBJ2-7|TRBV18|NA|NA
TGTGCCAGCTCCCCACCTTCAAGGGGTTACGAGCAGTACTTC
CASSPPSRGYEQYF
>TRBJ1-1|TRBV6-5|NA|NA
TGTGCCAGCCAAGGGCGAGCGAACACTGAAGCTTTCTTT
CASQGRANTEAFF
>TRBJ2-1|TRBV6-2/TRBV6-3|few|TRBD2
TGTGCCAGCAGTTACTTAGCGGGAGTCAATGAGCAGTTCTTC
CASSYLAGVNEQFF
>TRBJ2-3|TRBV28|NA|NA
TGTGCCAGCAGTTTAGACAACACAGATACGCAGTATTTT
CASSLDNTDTQYF
>TRBJ2-1|TRBV15|once|NA
TGTGCCACCAGCAGTCGGATCGGCTACAATGAGCAGTTCTTC
CATSSRIGYNEQFF
>TRBJ2-6|TRBV19|NA|NA
TGTGCCAGTAGTATTCTCTGGGTAGCCGGGGCCAACGTCCTGACTTTC
CASSILWVAGANVLTF
>TRBJ1-5|TRBV19|once|NA
TGTGCCAGTAGTCAAGGGGGGATCGGCGATCAGCCCCAGCATTTT
CASSQGGIGDQPQHF
>TRBJ2-2|TRBV6-1|NA|NA
TGTGCCAGCAGTGCTCTTCTTCACGGGAACACCGGGGAGCTGTTTTTT
CASSALLHGNTGELFF
>TRBJ2-3|TRBV11-2|once|NA
TGTGCCAGCAGCATGTCATCCCGGGAGATAGGGACAGATACGCAGTATTTT
CASSMSSREIGTDTQYF
>TRBJ2-1|TRBV24-1|few|NA
TGTGCCACCAGTGATTCCCGACGGGGAGCCTACAATGAGCAGTTCTTC
CATSDSRRGAYNEQFF
>TRBJ2-3|TRBV30|NA|TRBD2
TGTGCCTGGAGTGTACTATCGCGGGGGGGCGAGTATTTT
CAWSVLSRGGEYF